This paragraph reports one T cell receptor (beta chain). The data were taken from a study of technical replicates of blood from a few donors. Using immunoSEQ multiplex PCR, the repertoire was profiled, and TCRdb retains in-frame clones only, with some absent. The table lists nearly 80,000 clones, approximately 96% of them singletons. Germline-derived CDR1 and CDR2 are SGHNT and YENEEA. The CDR3 is 14 residues long. The trim removed 3 bases at V and 5 bases at J, leaving 5 bases unmatched. This TCR was recovered from a human donor in good health. The sample comprised T cells isolated from PBMCs. This rearrangement joins TRBV11-3 to TRBJ2-5; 8 nucleotides line up with TRBD1. Here the CDR3 reads CASSLTGVSETQYF. The CDR3 nucleotides read TGTGCCAGCAGCTTGACAGGGGTTAGTGAGACCCAGTACTTC.